The clone carrying this T cell receptor beta chain was seen repeatedly, ten times or more. What it binds is not known. It was with unique molecular identifiers that the TCRbeta library was prepared. TCRdb redid the calling of the PCR reads with MiXCR, one entry per CDR3 protein. The sample has 150,000 to 200,000 distinct CDR3 sequences; more than 9.5% are singletons. The data were taken from a study of T-cell reconstitution after alpha-beta-depleted transplantation in children. The study's findings and limits: Several hundred graft clones that had expanded were reportedly the source of alpha-beta T cells about two months after transplant.

V was trimmed by 2 bases and J by 9 bases, leaving 14 bases between them. Germline values: CDR1 MNHEY, CDR2 SVGAGI. This CDR3 comprises 15 residues. V and J are TRBV6-5 and TRBJ1-6; no clear D gene. This specimen consisted of PBMCs, obtained before TCRalphabeta/CD19-depleted stem cell transplant. The receptor's source is a boy aged 2 to 10 with acute myeloid leukemia, due to receive a stem cell transplant. For the CDR3, the DNA is TGTGCCAGCAGTTACGGTACTCTAGGAGGTTCACCCCTCCACTTT. Translation gives CASSYGTLGGSPLHF.